Below are 22 T cell receptor beta chains sequenced from a single sample in a study of Graves' ophthalmopathy and Graves' hyperthyroidism. Amplification targeted the TCR beta CDR3 regions, with RNA transcripts as the source material. After a first-round RT-PCR with HTBI primers, a second-round multiplex PCR was run. TCRdb independently ran MiXCR on the multiplex PCR reads; one entry per CDR3 protein. The table shows around 660,000 distinct CDR3 sequences, with roughly 41% occurring only once. The material sequenced was peripheral blood. These receptors came from an adult man with Graves' ophthalmopathy.

This rearrangement joins TRBV20-1 to TRBJ1-1, with TRBD1 identical over 7 bases. The CDR3 totals 13 residues. CDR1 DFQATT and CDR2 SNEGSKA come from the germline V gene (reference sequence). Trimming cost V 8 bases and J 10 bases; bases outside gene matches: 16. CDR3: CSTGRDSRVGAFF. The CDR3 DNA reads as TGCAGTACCGGTCGGGACAGCCGGGTGGGAGCTTTCTTT.

This clonotype was detected many times. The chain recombines TRBV2 with TRBJ2-5; perhaps D is TRBD1 or TRBD2 (6 bases each). This CDR3 contains 13 residues. Trimming stripped 8 bases from V and 1 base from J, with 11 bases between. The V gene's germline CDR1 is SNHLY and CDR2 FYNNEI. CDR3 nucleotides: TGTGCCAGCGGGAGGACAGCCCAAGAGACCCAGTACTTC. Translation: CASGRTAQETQYF.

The CDR3 DNA sequence: TGTGCCAGCAGTCCTTGGGGGGCCAACCAAGAGACCCAGTACTTC. It specifies CASSPWGANQETQYF. The chain uses TRBV12-3 or TRBV12-4 and TRBJ2-5; TRBD1 or TRBD2 may be the D gene (6 bases each). V dropped 5 bases and J dropped 0 bases, with 13 bases sitting between them. The CDR3 is 15 amino acids.

This clonotype was counted between two and nine times. Given the absence of the conserved phenylalanine or tryptophan at the CDR3 end, a read error is likely. J is TRBJ1-2 and V is TRBV11-3; 7 nucleotides line up with TRBD1. Germline V gene data show CDR1 as SGHNT and CDR2 as YENEEA. The CDR3 is 15 amino acids. The ends lost 7 bases at V and 2 bases at J; junction bases unmatched: 10. CDR3 coding DNA: TGTGCCAGCACACCTACCGGACAGGCCAACTATGGCTACACCTTA. This encodes CASTPTGQANYGYTL.

The rearrangement joins TRBV30 to TRBJ2-7; a possible D gene is TRBD2 (6 bases). The germline CDR1 and CDR2 sequences are GTSNPN and SVGIG (reference sequence). V shed 5 bases and J shed 1 base, with 12 bases lying between them. The CDR3 loop spans 13 amino acids. The CDR3 reads CAWRWGRSYEQYF. The CDR3 coding sequence is TGTGCCTGGCGTTGGGGGAGGTCCTACGAGCAGTACTTC.

This clonotype appeared many times. The chain is built from TRBV7-9 and TRBJ1-1; 7 nucleotides line up with TRBD1. The CDR3 covers 15 residues. Germline-derived CDR1 and CDR2 are SEHNR and FQNEAQ (reference sequence). J was trimmed by 4 bases and V by 6 bases; bases with no gene match: 11. The chain's CDR3 is CASSSQTGWTTEAFF. In nucleotides, the CDR3 is TGTGCCAGCAGTTCCCAGACAGGGTGGACCACTGAAGCTTTCTTT.

CDR3 in DNA: TGCAGCCGGGACAGGGCTGGGGCCAACGTCCTGACTTTC. This encodes CSRDRAGANVLTF. The chain couples TRBV29-1 to TRBJ2-6; TRBD1 agrees at 9 bases. The CDR3 is 13 amino acids. The V segment lost 8 bases and the J segment 2 bases; nucleotides outside the gene matches: 1. Germline CDR1 and CDR2: SQVTM and ANQGSEA.

In this sample, this clonotype turned up many times. The chain employs TRBV2 and TRBJ2-7; 7 bases line up with TRBD2. Trimming at V came to 7 bases and at J to 4 bases, leaving 7 bases not matched to a gene. CDR1 SNHLY and CDR2 FYNNEI come from the germline V gene. This CDR3 is 13 amino acids long. The CDR3, as DNA: TGTGCCAGCACAGGCGGGAGTCGATACGAGCAGTACTTC. As protein: CASTGGSRYEQYF.

The chain couples TRBV27 to TRBJ1-4; a weak D match, TRBD1 (5 bases). The CDR3 contains 15 residues. Germline CDR1 MNHEY, CDR2 SMNVEV (reference sequence). Trimming stripped 6 bases from V and 6 bases from J, with 17 bases between. CDR3 bases: TGTGCCAGCAGGGGATCGAGTTTGGGGGATGAAAAACTGTTTTTT. Its translation: CASRGSSLGDEKLFF.

This clonotype is a singleton in its sample. A much larger clone differs by one base, so this may be a read error. The chain couples TRBV10-3 to TRBJ1-1; 7 positions match TRBD1. CDR1 ENHRY and CDR2 SYGVKD come from the germline V gene. Unmatched junction bases numbered 14, after V lost 5 bases and J lost 11 bases. The CDR3 totals 14 residues. The CDR3 DNA sequence: TGTGCCATCAGTCGAAGGGGTTCAGAGACAGGGGCTTTCTTT. It specifies CAISRRGSETGAFF.

This clonotype was observed a handful of times. The chain couples TRBV5-1 to TRBJ2-7, with D possibly being TRBD1 (6 bases). V was shortened by 0 bases and J by 3 bases, with 10 bases between the two germline ends. The germline CDR1 and CDR2 sequences are SGHRS and YFSETQ. This CDR3 has 14 residues. Written as DNA, the CDR3 is TGCGCCAGCAGCTTGGACAGGGTTCACTACGAGCAGTACTTC. Protein: CASSLDRVHYEQYF. Using reference TRBV5-1 and TRBJ2-7 for the parts outside the CDR3, the full variable domain is KAGVTQTPRYLIKTRGQQVTLSCSPISGHRSVSWYQQTPGQGLQFLFEYFSETQRNKGNFPGRFSGRQFSNSRSEMNVSTLELGDSALYLCASSLDRVHYEQYFGPGTRLTVT.

Only a few counts were recorded for this clonotype. The chain has TRBV6-5 and TRBJ1-4, with unresolved D. Trimming removed 5 bases at V and 7 bases at J, with 14 bases between. Germline lookup yields CDR1 MNHEY and CDR2 SVGAGI. CDR3 length: 14 residues. CDR3 region: CASSESWSTEKLFF. The CDR3 DNA is TGTGCCAGCAGTGAATCATGGTCTACTGAAAAACTGTTTTTT.

With respect to this clonotype: This CDR3 is missing its conserved last phenylalanine or tryptophan, likely due to a read error. This chain connects TRBV2 to TRBJ2-7; D remains unclear. The closer fit of TRBJ2-1 to the DNA end suggests the J call may be wrong. Germline lookup yields CDR1 SNHLY and CDR2 FYNNEI. This CDR3 has 8 amino acids. This CDR3 reads CASSRQFI. The CDR3 DNA sequence: TGTGCCAGCAGTAGACAGTTCATC.

The chain carries TRBV29-1 and TRBJ1-6; D unresolved. Trimming left V 8 bases short and J 9 bases short, with 11 bases between. The CDR3 runs 11 residues. Germline CDR1 and CDR2: SQVTM and ANQGSEA. The CDR3 DNA sequence: TGCAGCTTGGTCGGCCGTTCACCCCTCCACTTT. It specifies CSLVGRSPLHF.

This clonotype was seen a handful of times. The chain combines TRBV4-1 with TRBJ1-2; D gene ambiguous. Trimming stripped 1 base from V and 2 bases from J, with 14 bases between. The CDR3 is 16 amino acids. Germline V gene sequence: CDR1 MGHRA, CDR2 YSYEKL. The CDR3, as DNA: TGCGCCAGCAGCCAAGCCAGCCCCCGGGAAAACTATGGCTACACCTTC. Encoded protein: CASSQASPRENYGYTF.

The chain links TRBV30 to TRBJ1-5; no firm D call. Trimming removed 2 bases at V and 0 bases at J, with 5 bases between. Germline V CDR1 and CDR2: GTSNPN, SVGIG (reference sequence). The CDR3 contains 13 residues. The CDR3 nucleotides are TGTGCCTGGAGTATTGGTAGCAATCAGCCCCAGCATTTT. It encodes CAWSIGSNQPQHF. Drawing the rest from reference TRBV30 and TRBJ1-5, the complete variable domain is SQTIHQWPATLVQPVGSPLSLECTVEGTSNPNLYWYRQAAGRGLQLLFYSVGIGQISSEVPQNLSASRPQDRQFILSSKKLLLSDSGFYLCAWSIGSNQPQHFGDGTRLSIL.

CDR3 sequence: CASRDPTGNTEAFF. DNA for the CDR3: TGTGCCAGCAGGGACCCCACAGGGAACACTGAAGCTTTCTTT. The chain couples TRBV2 to TRBJ1-1, with D maybe TRBD1 (5 bases). Trimming took 6 bases from V and 1 from J, leaving 12 bases between them. Germline V gene data show CDR1 as SNHLY and CDR2 as FYNNEI. This CDR3 comprises 14 residues.

This rearrangement joins TRBV29-1 to TRBJ1-5; D gene uncertain. CDR1 and CDR2 from the germline V gene are SQVTM and ANQGSEA. V was cut by 5 bases and J by 5 bases, with 13 bases left in between. The CDR3 sequence is 13 residues long. The CDR3 sequence: CSVFVRTDQPQHF. CDR3 nucleotide sequence: TGCAGCGTTTTTGTCAGAACTGATCAGCCCCAGCATTTT.

The CDR3 DNA follows: TGTGCCATCAGTTCCGCCTTGGGAAGACATAGCAATCAGCCCCAGCATTTT. Amino acid sequence: CAISSALGRHSNQPQHF. The rearrangement uses TRBV10-3 and TRBJ1-5; the D is unclear. With 5 bases removed from V and 0 bases from J, the gap between germline ends came to 17 bases. This CDR3 contains 17 residues. CDR1 and CDR2 from the germline V gene are ENHRY and SYGVKD.

This clonotype was counted ten times or more. The gene calls are TRBV20-1 and TRBJ1-3, with a tentative D call TRBD1 (5 bases). This CDR3 has 15 residues. The germline V gene has CDR1 DFQATT and CDR2 SNEGSKA (reference sequence). The V and J ends lost 3 bases and 4 bases respectively, with 16 bases between them. CDR3 bases: TGCAGTGCTAGGTTGCGAGGGACCGGAGGAAACACCATATATTTT. Its protein product is CSARLRGTGGNTIYF.

This clonotype was seen a few times. This chain links TRBV11-2 with TRBJ2-7, with 8 bases fitting TRBD2. The CDR3 contains 17 residues. Germline assignment: CDR1 SGHAT and CDR2 FQNNGV. Trimming at V came to 5 bases and at J to 5 bases, leaving 17 bases not matched to a gene. CDR3 sequence: CASSPPRFSGTSHEQYF. CDR3 nucleotide sequence: TGTGCCAGCAGCCCCCCCCGATTTAGCGGGACTTCCCACGAGCAGTACTTC.

This clonotype was seen just once. The chain couples TRBV7-6 to TRBJ2-5, with 7 bases identical to TRBD1. Germline V gives CDR1 SGHVS, CDR2 FNYEAQ. This CDR3 is 14 amino acids long. The ends lost 4 bases at V and 11 bases at J; junction bases unmatched: 13. The CDR3 DNA reads TGTGCCAGCAGCTCGACAGGGTCGGAAGATACGCAGTACTTC. Protein product: CASSSTGSEDTQYF.